The rows below give T cell receptor beta chains drawn from one sample of a study of cytomegalovirus exposure and HLA in healthy donors. Using immunoSEQ multiplex PCR, the repertoire was profiled, and TCRdb retains in-frame clones only, with some absent. The data hold about 130,000 clones, with around 71% observed a single time. Material: PBMCs. These receptors were taken from a woman in her fifties or sixties in good health and CMV-seropositive. The CDR3 runs from the conserved cysteine through the conserved F or W. Each record gives: D gene, V gene, clone size, J gene, CDR3 protein, CDR3 DNA. D genes are given only for firm matches. Clone sizes are given selectively: once, few, many, or a class where the clone is expanded.

>TRBD2|TRBV7-6|.|TRBJ2-3
CASSLGLGTSGASTDTQYF
TGTGCCAGCAGCTTAGGCCTCGGGACTAGCGGGGCTAGCACAGATACGCAGTATTTT
>TRBD2|TRBV7-8|.|TRBJ2-4
CASSSTSGGNIQYF
TGTGCCAGCAGCTCGACTAGCGGGGGGAACATTCAGTACTTC
>.|TRBV10-3|.|TRBJ1-1
CAIQGVNTEAFF
TGTGCCATTCAAGGGGTGAACACTGAAGCTTTCTTT
>.|TRBV19|.|TRBJ1-1
CASSGGLWNTEAFF
TGTGCCAGTAGTGGGGGCTTGTGGAACACTGAAGCTTTCTTT
>TRBD2|TRBV7-9|few|TRBJ2-7
CASRPGGSYEQYF
TGTGCCAGCAGACCGGGGGGGTCCTACGAGCAGTACTTC
>.|TRBV10-1|once|TRBJ1-2
CASSERENYGYTF
TGCGCCAGCAGTGAGAGAGAGAACTATGGCTACACCTTC
>.|TRBV19|.|TRBJ2-2
CASDSLVDSHRAGELFF
TGTGCCAGTGACTCCCTTGTGGACAGTCACCGGGCCGGGGAGCTGTTTTTT
>TRBD2|TRBV6-6|.|TRBJ2-5
CATLAGGQETQYF
TGTGCCACCCTAGCGGGGGGTCAAGAGACCCAGTACTTC
>.|TRBV23-1|few|TRBJ1-6
CASSQTWGVTLHF
TGCGCCAGCAGTCAAACGTGGGGGGTCACCCTCCACTTT
>TRBD1|TRBV5-5|.|TRBJ1-2
CASSFDRVIYGYTF
TGTGCCAGCAGCTTCGACAGGGTTATCTATGGCTACACCTTC
>.|TRBV4-1|once|TRBJ2-4
CASSGGLLAKNIQYF
TGCGCCAGCAGCGGAGGCCTACTAGCCAAAAACATTCAGTACTTC
>TRBD1|TRBV29-1|.|TRBJ2-2
CSVGQGGSTGELFF
TGCAGCGTCGGACAGGGTGGCAGCACCGGGGAGCTGTTTTTT
>.|TRBV7-3|.|TRBJ1-2
CASSFDSSYGYTF
TGTGCCAGCAGCTTTGACAGCTCCTATGGCTACACCTTC
>TRBD2|TRBV6-5|.|TRBJ2-1
CASSLGLAGVNEQFF
TGTGCCAGCAGTCTGGGACTAGCGGGGGTCAATGAGCAGTTCTTC